The entry that follows covers one TCR beta chain sequence. The CDR3 totals 15 residues. Trimming at V came to 0 bases and at J to 5 bases, leaving 1 base not matched to a gene. CDR1 and CDR2 from the germline V gene are LNHNV and YYDKDF (reference sequence). The data derive from a study of blood T cell repertoires in COVID-19. Study-level information: Whether acute or convalescent, the COVID-19 samples came from the United States, Italy and Spain.

As originally analysed: Nucleated cell counts were estimated from reference gene primer amplification. Repertoires were generated with immunoSEQ multiplex PCR, while TCRdb's copy carries only in-frame clones and drops some. V, J and clone size are taken as reported in that table, and D and trimming were inferred from the DNA itself. The data show roughly 82,000 clones, approximately 78% seen once. The origin of this receptor is a man between 60 and 75 years old with acute or convalescent COVID-19. Input material: peripheral blood. This chain connects TRBV15 to TRBJ1-5, with 10 bases identical to TRBD1. CDR3 in amino acids: CATSREGTGDQPQHF. CDR3 bases: TGTGCCACCAGCAGAGAGGGGACAGGGGATCAGCCCCAGCATTTT.